This T cell receptor beta chain is from a study of blood T cell repertoires in COVID-19. Original data processing: Estimation of nucleated cell counts was performed using reference gene primer amplification. Libraries were prepared by immunoSEQ multiplex PCR; TCRdb keeps only in-frame clonotypes and omits some of them. V and J calls and clone size are given by that table; D and trimming were obtained from the DNA. The repertoire holds tens of thousands of clones, with about 79% as singletons. Germline trimming cut 4 bases from V and 8 bases from J; bases unmatched to any gene: 8. The V gene's germline CDR1 is SGHRS and CDR2 YFSETQ. The CDR3 consists of 16 residues.

This receptor was obtained from a woman aged 60-70 years with acute or convalescent COVID-19. The rearrangement uses TRBV5-1 and TRBJ2-1; TRBD2 matches 14 bases. What was sequenced was peripheral blood. The CDR3 DNA reads as TGCGCCAGCAGCGAAGGGACTAGCGGGAGTATAGATGAGCAGTTCTTC. This sequence encodes CASSEGTSGSIDEQFF.